One sample yielded the 24 T cell receptor beta chains listed below, sequenced in a study of regulatory T cells in long-lasting Graves disease. Described time point: newly diagnosed GD, antithyroid drugs for less than 3 months. After RNA was extracted from PBMCs, the TCR library was made from it. Assembly of TCR beta libraries relied on iRepertoire HTBI primers together with Arm-PCR of CDR3 regions. MiXCR, applied by TCRdb to the multiplex PCR reads, yields one record per CDR3 protein. The sample holds 400,000 to 500,000 distinct CDR3 sequences; about 15% are singletons and the top ten take roughly 7.7%. The same data also went into a second study, on T cells in Graves' hyperthyroidism and ophthalmopathy.

Here the sequenced sample was peripheral blood mononuclear cells (PBMCs), taken at new diagnosis, from a patient treated with antithyroid drugs. The receptors stem from a woman in her 40s with Graves disease.

This clonotype turned up a few times. The chain couples TRBV6-1 to TRBJ2-4; 7 bases match TRBD1. This CDR3 region has 14 residues. Trimming cost V 8 bases and J 7 bases; bases outside gene matches: 11. Germline CDR1 reads MNHNS; CDR2 reads SASEGT. This chain's CDR3 is CASQSEGANNIQYF. In nucleotides, the CDR3 is TGTGCCAGCCAGAGCGAGGGGGCAAATAACATTCAGTACTTC.

This clonotype was counted at least ten times. V is TRBV29-1 and J is TRBJ2-5, with D possibly being TRBD2 (5 bases). CDR1 and CDR2 from the germline V gene are SQVTM and ANQGSEA. Trimming removed 1 base at V and 4 bases at J, with 22 bases between. This CDR3 region has 17 residues. Here the CDR3 DNA reads TGCAGCGTTGAAGGTTTAAGAGGGTCGGAAGAAAGAGAGACCCAGTACTTC. Amino acids: CSVEGLRGSEERETQYF.

This clonotype appeared a single time. A far larger clone is a single base away, which makes a read error likely. The chain links TRBV11-1 to TRBJ2-5; 7 nucleotides line up with TRBD2. Germline V CDR1 and CDR2: SGHAT, FQDESV (reference sequence). The V and J ends lost 3 bases and 11 bases, in that order; junction bases with no gene match: 15. This CDR3 has 15 residues. CDR3 nucleotides: TGTGCCAGCAGCTTCTTAGCGGGCCAAACCTACGGGCAGTACTTC. Translated: CASSFLAGQTYGQYF.

This clonotype was found many times. V is TRBV7-3 and J is TRBJ2-1, with D perhaps assigned TRBD1 or TRBD2 (6 bases each). Germline V gene sequence: CDR1 SGHTA, CDR2 FQGTGA. The CDR3 contains 13 residues. V gave up 1 base and J gave up 16 bases, with 17 bases separating them. This CDR3 reads CASSLIGGQGKFF. In DNA form, the CDR3 reads TGTGCCAGCAGCTTAATTGGGGGGCAGGGAAAATTCTTC.

Details on this clonotype: A read error is likely here: a far larger clone is one base away. The V and J genes are TRBV2 and TRBJ2-4, with D unclear. With the DNA end fitting TRBJ2-5 better, the J assignment may be wrong. The CDR3 loop spans 14 amino acids. Germline V lookup: CDR1 SNHLY, CDR2 FYNNEI. The CDR3 loop is CASSMVGYQETQYF. For the CDR3, the DNA is TGTGCCAGCAGCATGGTGGGGTATCAAGAGACCCAGTACTTC.

This clonotype was counted many times. The CDR3: CASSETSGRGPAGELFF. CDR3 sequence (DNA): TGTGCCAGCAGTGAGACTAGCGGGAGAGGTCCCGCCGGGGAGCTGTTTTTT. The chain combines TRBV6-1 with TRBJ2-2; 12 nucleotides line up with TRBD2. The germline V gene has CDR1 MNHNS and CDR2 SASEGT. With 3 bases clipped from V and 6 bases from J, the junction kept 8 bases outside the gene matches. This CDR3 has 17 amino acids.

A few counts support this clonotype. The junction differs from germline at one of its ends, possibly a read error. This chain uses TRBV5-1 with TRBJ2-1, with D unclear. CDR1 is SGHRS, CDR2 YFSETQ, per germline. This CDR3 is built from 14 residues. The CDR3: CASSLVGTANQQFF. The CDR3, as DNA: TGCGCCAGCAGCTTGGTCGGAACTGCCAATCAGCAGTTCTTC.

This clonotype was seen many times. This chain connects TRBV20-1 to TRBJ2-7; D possibly uses TRBD1 or TRBD2 (6 bases each). Deletions cut 4 bases from V and 0 bases from J, with 19 bases between. CDR3 length: 16 residues. Looked up from germline, CDR1 is DFQATT and CDR2 is SNEGSKA (reference sequence). For the CDR3, the DNA is TGCAGTGCTAAAAGGGGGGCTGCCTCAAGCTCCTACGAGCAGTACTTC. It specifies CSAKRGAASSSYEQYF.

With respect to this clonotype: A much more abundant neighbour one base away suggests this may be a read error. This chain links TRBV3-1 with TRBJ2-3; D gene unclear. The DNA end favors TRBJ2-7, so the J call may be wrong. This CDR3 has 14 residues. From germline, CDR1 is LGHDT and CDR2 YNNKEL (reference sequence). The CDR3 DNA reads TGTGCCAGCAGCCAAATTGGCGGAACCGACGAGCAGTACTTC. Translating it yields CASSQIGGTDEQYF.

Ten or more counts support this clonotype. V is TRBV19 and J is TRBJ2-2; TRBD2 might be the D (5 bases). Germline CDR1 is LNHDA and CDR2 is SQIVND (reference sequence). V was pared by 9 bases and J by 0 bases, with 8 bases between. This CDR3 has 13 amino acids. For the CDR3, the DNA is TGTGCCAGCCGGAGGACGAACACCGGGGAGCTGTTTTTT. Protein product: CASRRTNTGELFF. Variable domain in full (rest from reference TRBV19 and TRBJ2-2): DGGITQSPKYLFRKEGQNVTLSCEQNLNHDAMYWYRQDPGQGLRLIYYSQIVNDFQKGDIAEGYSVSREKKESFPLTVTSAQKNPTAFYLCASRRTNTGELFFGEGSRLTVL.

This clonotype was seen a handful of times. This chain links TRBV19 with TRBJ2-2; no firm D call. The CDR3 extends over 15 amino acids. Germline lookup yields CDR1 LNHDA and CDR2 SQIVND (reference sequence). V lost 7 bases and J 0 bases, leaving 12 bases between the germline ends. In nucleotides, the CDR3 is TGTGCCAGTAAGTGGCAGTCCCCGAACACCGGGGAGCTGTTTTTT. Residues: CASKWQSPNTGELFF.

This clonotype was recorded at least ten times. The gene calls are TRBV7-8 and TRBJ2-1, with 7 bases lining up with TRBD1. Germline lookup yields CDR1 SGHVS and CDR2 FQNEAQ. V shed 7 bases and J 7 bases; nucleotides not matched to a gene: 10. The CDR3 has 14 residues. As DNA, the CDR3 is TGTGCCAGCACCGACACAGGGGCCGGGAATGAGCAGTTCTTC. It yields the protein CASTDTGAGNEQFF.

This chain joins TRBV6-2 or TRBV6-3 and TRBJ1-5; D perhaps matches TRBD1 (6 bases). The V end was cut by 2 bases, the J end by 6 bases, with 11 bases between. CDR1 is MNHEY, CDR2 SVGEGT, per germline. The length of the CDR3 is 14 residues. The CDR3 DNA reads as TGTGCCAGCAGTTACATGGGGGGGCCTCAGCCCCAGCATTTT. Translation: CASSYMGGPQPQHF.

V is TRBV7-9 and J is TRBJ2-3; D may be TRBD1 (5 bases). V was cut by 2 bases and J by 3 bases, with 12 bases left in between. This CDR3 is built from 15 residues. CDR1 and CDR2 (germline): SEHNR, FQNEAQ (reference sequence). The CDR3 spells CASSLQGIGTDTQYF. As DNA, the CDR3 is TGTGCCAGCAGCTTACAGGGTATCGGGACAGATACGCAGTATTTT.

This rearrangement joins TRBV7-2 to TRBJ2-7, with a tentative D call TRBD2 (6 bases). The CDR3 loop spans 15 amino acids. Trimming removed 1 base from V and 2 bases from J, with 12 bases in between. Per the germline V gene, CDR1 is SGHTA and CDR2 is FQGNSA. The CDR3 region has the DNA TGTGCCAGCAGCTTAGGGGCGGGATTCCCCTACGAGCAGTACTTC. Amino acids: CASSLGAGFPYEQYF. Complete variable domain (other parts from reference TRBV7-2 and TRBJ2-7): GAGVSQSPSNKVTEKGKDVELRCDPISGHTALYWYRQSLGQGLEFLIYFQGNSAPDKSGLPSDRFSAERTGGSVSTLTIQRTQQEDSAVYLCASSLGAGFPYEQYFGPGTRLTVT.

This clonotype occurred many times. This sequence joins TRBV5-1 and TRBJ1-1; 8 bases match TRBD1. From germline, CDR1 is SGHRS and CDR2 YFSETQ. J lost 3 bases, V lost 3 bases, and 4 bases had no gene match. The CDR3 is made up of 14 amino acids. This CDR3 is CASSSQGAYTEAFF. CDR3 DNA: TGCGCCAGCAGCTCTCAGGGGGCGTACACTGAAGCTTTCTTT.

This clonotype was recorded many times. This chain links TRBV7-2 with TRBJ2-5; D remains ambiguous. This CDR3 has 14 amino acids. The germline V and J ends were trimmed by 3 bases and 0 bases, with 8 bases remaining between them. CDR1 and CDR2 from the germline V gene are SGHTA and FQGNSA. The CDR3 DNA follows: TGTGCCAGCAGCTTCGGGCAGTACCAAGAGACCCAGTACTTC. This translates into CASSFGQYQETQYF. Looking up the rest from reference TRBV7-2 and TRBJ2-5 gives the full variable domain: GAGVSQSPSNKVTEKGKDVELRCDPISGHTALYWYRQSLGQGLEFLIYFQGNSAPDKSGLPSDRFSAERTGGSVSTLTIQRTQQEDSAVYLCASSFGQYQETQYFGPGTRLLVL.

Of note for this clonotype: A single base separates this from a much larger clone, so it may be a read error. V usage is TRBV30 and J usage is TRBJ2-1; D is unresolved. CDR1 and CDR2 from the germline V gene are GTSNPN and SVGIG (reference sequence). This CDR3 contains 15 residues. CDR3 bases: TGTGCCCGGAGTGTACTGCCGAGCTCCTACAATGAGCAGTTCTTC. Protein sequence: CARSVLPSSYNEQFF.

This rearrangement joins TRBV19 to TRBJ2-5; D possibly corresponds to TRBD1 (6 bases). The germline gives CDR1 LNHDA, CDR2 SQIVND (reference sequence). Trimming cost V 6 bases and J 4 bases, with 18 bases left between them. The CDR3 spans 15 residues. CDR3 DNA sequence: TGTGCCAGTAGCAGGCCATCGACAGGTCGAGAGACCCAGTACTTC. Residues: CASSRPSTGRETQYF.

As for this clonotype: This may arise from a read error, as a much more abundant clone is one base away. This likely comes from a read error, as the CDR3 has no conserved phenylalanine or tryptophan at its end. The V call is TRBV5-5, the J call TRBJ2-5; 12 bases are shared with TRBD1. CDR3 length equals 16 residues. CDR1 and CDR2 from the germline V gene are SGHKS and YYEKEE (reference sequence). V lost 0 bases, J lost 5 bases, and 5 bases stayed unmatched. The DNA of the CDR3 is TGTGCCAGCAGCTTGGGGGGGACAGGGGGCCGGGAGACCCAGTACCTC. As protein: CASSLGGTGGRETQYL.

This clonotype was detected ten times or more. The chain recombines TRBV27 with TRBJ1-2; a possible D gene is TRBD1 (5 bases). V dropped 6 bases and J dropped 4 bases, with 12 bases sitting between them. Germline CDR1 is MNHEY and CDR2 is SMNVEV (reference sequence). The CDR3 length is 13 residues. The CDR3 protein is CASSWDGIYGYTF. The CDR3 region has the DNA TGTGCCAGCAGCTGGGACGGAATCTATGGCTACACCTTC.

This clonotype has more than one count but fewer than ten. The genes are TRBV29-1 and TRBJ2-3; TRBD2 matches 7 bases. CDR3 length equals 14 residues. After removal of 5 bases from V and 4 bases from J, the junction contained 9 bases not matched to a gene. In germline, CDR1 is SQVTM, CDR2 ANQGSEA. The CDR3 DNA reads TGCAGCGTTACGACTAAGCGGGGACCAGATACGCAGTATTTT. Protein sequence: CSVTTKRGPDTQYF.

At least ten counts were recorded for this clonotype. The chain links TRBV29-1 to TRBJ2-3; weak D call: TRBD2 (6 bases). This CDR3 has 15 amino acids. Germline CDR1 reads SQVTM; CDR2 reads ANQGSEA. The V end lost 2 bases, the J end lost 2 bases, and 14 bases lay between the germline ends. The CDR3 coding sequence is TGCAGCGTTGAAACGAGGACTATCAACACAGATACGCAGTATTTT. Translated: CSVETRTINTDTQYF.

This clonotype was seen at least ten times. Here the CDR3 DNA reads TGTGCCAGCAACGCTAGCGGTAGGAAGCAGTACTTC. It codes for CASNASGRKQYF. This chain uses TRBV12-3 or TRBV12-4 with TRBJ2-7; 7 positions agree with TRBD2. The CDR3 spans 12 residues. J lost 8 bases, V lost 7 bases, and 8 bases had no gene match.